The TCR beta chain described here comes from a study of T cell responses to AZD1222 COVID-19 vaccine. Using immunoSEQ multiplex PCR, the repertoire was profiled, and TCRdb retains in-frame clones only, with some absent. The sample holds about 170,000 clones, roughly 92% seen once. This CDR3 comprises 11 residues. The V gene's germline CDR1 is DFQATT and CDR2 SNEGSKA (reference sequence). V was shortened by 0 bases and J by 8 bases, with 7 bases between the two germline ends. The V and J genes are TRBV20-1 and TRBJ1-1; D is unclear. This clonotype was sampled from an adult in good health. Sample: peripheral blood, taken on day 0 of AZD1222 vaccination. CDR3 DNA: TGCAGTGCTAGAGATCACAGCGAAGCTTTCTTT. Protein sequence: CSARDHSEAFF.